One and the same sample provided the 19 T cell receptor beta chains below, sequenced in a study of blood T cell repertoires in COVID-19 (TCRdb year 2020). The method was the immunoSEQ multiplex PCR assay. As stored in TCRdb, this immuneACCESS dataset retains in-frame rearrangements with V and J assigned. A fraction of the clones does not appear; measured against another copy, unresolved V genes explain less than half of the discrepancy, and the remainder lacks a known reason. The sample table shows around 180,000 clones, and roughly 80% are seen once. The top ten clonotypes cover approximately 12% of the sample. Sequencing was done on a sample of PBMCs or T cells enriched from blood (not recorded which). These receptors originate from a man in his fifties or sixties who had recovered from COVID-19.

The chain uses TRBV11-2 and TRBJ1-4, with TRBD1 matching 10 bases. The CDR3 has 16 amino acids. CDR1 and CDR2 (germline): SGHAT, FQNNGV. V gave up 5 bases and J gave up 7 bases; unmatched junction bases: 10. CDR3 protein: CASSTRRQGASEKLFF. CDR3 nucleotide sequence: TGTGCCAGCAGCACCCGTCGACAGGGGGCGAGTGAAAAACTGTTTTTT.

The CDR3 loop reads CASSLDAGTALSYEQYF. Here the CDR3 DNA reads TGCGCCAGCAGCTTGGATGCCGGGACAGCGCTCTCCTACGAGCAGTACTTC. The chain employs TRBV5-1 and TRBJ2-7; 7 nucleotides align to TRBD1. Germline CDR1 SGHRS, CDR2 YFSETQ. The trim removed 0 bases at V and 0 bases at J, leaving 9 bases unmatched. CDR3 length: 17 amino acids.

The J gene is TRBJ1-1, the V gene TRBV19; 7 nucleotides agree with TRBD1. Germline-derived CDR1 and CDR2 are LNHDA and SQIVND (reference sequence). This CDR3 comprises 14 residues. V shed 4 bases, J shed 6 bases, and the junction held 8 bases outside the gene matches. In DNA, the CDR3 is TGTGCCAGTAGTACAGGGACAGCATCCCCTGAAGCTTTCTTT. Encoded protein: CASSTGTASPEAFF. Complete variable domain (other parts from reference TRBV19 and TRBJ1-1): DGGITQSPKYLFRKEGQNVTLSCEQNLNHDAMYWYRQDPGQGLRLIYYSQIVNDFQKGDIAEGYSVSREKKESFPLTVTSAQKNPTAFYLCASSTGTASPEAFFGQGTRLTVV.

This clone turned up a few times. This chain links TRBV2 with TRBJ1-5; the D gene is possibly TRBD1 (6 bases). The germline gives CDR1 SNHLY, CDR2 FYNNEI. V shed 5 bases and J shed 3 bases, with 11 bases lying between them. The CDR3 has 14 amino acids. In nucleotides, the CDR3 is TGTGCCAGCAGTTTTGGACAGTCCAATCAGCCCCAGCATTTT. Translation: CASSFGQSNQPQHF. Drawing the rest from reference TRBV2 and TRBJ1-5, the complete variable domain is EPEVTQTPSHQVTQMGQEVILRCVPISNHLYFYWYRQILGQKVEFLVSFYNNEISEKSEIFDDQFSVERPDGSNFTLKIRSTKLEDSAMYFCASSFGQSNQPQHFGDGTRLSIL.

This rearrangement joins TRBV24-1 to TRBJ2-1, with 13 positions matching TRBD2. Trimming took 1 base from V and 0 from J; bases not matched to a gene: 5. The CDR3 has 19 residues. Germline assignment: CDR1 KGHDR and CDR2 SFDVKD. CDR3: CATSDFTSGGASSYNEQFF. The CDR3 DNA is TGTGCCACCAGTGATTTCACTAGCGGGGGGGCCAGCTCCTACAATGAGCAGTTCTTC.

V is TRBV30 and J is TRBJ1-2, with 9 bases matching TRBD1. V lost 7 bases, J lost 8 bases, and 5 bases stayed unmatched. The germline V gene encodes CDR1 GTSNPN and CDR2 SVGIG (reference sequence). CDR3 length: 11 residues. Written as DNA, the CDR3 is TGTGCCTTACAGGGGGCTGAGGGCTACACCTTC. It specifies CALQGAEGYTF. The entire variable domain, with the rest obtained from reference TRBV30 and TRBJ1-2, is as follows: SQTIHQWPATLVQPVGSPLSLECTVEGTSNPNLYWYRQAAGRGLQLLFYSVGIGQISSEVPQNLSASRPQDRQFILSSKKLLLSDSGFYLCALQGAEGYTFGSGTRLTVV.

J is TRBJ2-1 and V is TRBV4-3; 11 bases are shared with TRBD2. This CDR3 contains 16 residues. With V trimmed by 1 base and J by 2 bases, 1 base remained unmatched. The germline V gene has CDR1 LGHNA and CDR2 YSLEER. CDR3 sequence: CASSQGLAGTYNEQFF. The CDR3 nucleotides are TGCGCCAGCAGCCAAGGACTAGCGGGGACCTACAATGAGCAGTTCTTC.

The V and J genes are TRBV27 and TRBJ1-2; 7 bases match TRBD1. Germline V lookup: CDR1 MNHEY, CDR2 SMNVEV (reference sequence). The CDR3 is made up of 13 amino acids. Trimming removed 6 bases from V and 7 bases from J; junction bases left unmatched: 8. The CDR3 spells CASRGTALSGYTF. The DNA for the CDR3 is TGTGCCAGCAGAGGGACAGCCTTAAGTGGCTACACCTTC.

The chain carries TRBV6-5 and TRBJ2-3, with 7 bases lining up with TRBD2. The CDR3 spans 15 residues. Losses at the gene ends were 0 bases for V and 4 bases for J; bases not matched to a gene: 4. Per the germline V gene, CDR1 is MNHEY and CDR2 is SVGAGI. CDR3 in amino acids: CASSYSTGGSDTQYF. Written as DNA, the CDR3 is TGTGCCAGCAGTTACTCGACCGGGGGGTCAGATACGCAGTATTTT.

The J gene is TRBJ1-2, the V gene TRBV4-2; unclear D gene. The germline V gene encodes CDR1 LGHNA and CDR2 YNFKEQ. The CDR3 length is 14 residues. V was shortened by 0 bases and J by 4 bases, with 9 bases between the two germline ends. The CDR3 bases are TGTGCCAGCAGCCAAGACACCAACTTCTATGGCTACACCTTC. Translating it yields CASSQDTNFYGYTF.

The chain combines TRBV4-2 with TRBJ2-7; no reliable D call. Germline V gives CDR1 LGHNA, CDR2 YNFKEQ. Trimming left V 0 bases short and J 4 bases short, with 13 bases between. The CDR3 runs 15 residues. As DNA, the CDR3 is TGTGCCAGCAGCCAAGATTGGTGGCAGGCTTACGAGCAGTACTTC. Translated, it gives CASSQDWWQAYEQYF.

This clone was counted a few times. V and J are TRBV5-1 and TRBJ2-5, with TRBD2 matching 8 bases. The junction had 10 bases not matched to a gene; V was cut back by 2 bases and J by 1 base. The CDR3 is made up of 17 amino acids. CDR1 is SGHRS and CDR2 is YFSETQ in the germline V gene. CDR3 bases: TGCGCCAGCAGCTTATTCGGAGTAGCGGGGATCCAAGAGACCCAGTACTTC. It translates to CASSLFGVAGIQETQYF. Full variable domain (missing parts from reference TRBV5-1 and TRBJ2-5): KAGVTQTPRYLIKTRGQQVTLSCSPISGHRSVSWYQQTPGQGLQFLFEYFSETQRNKGNFPGRFSGRQFSNSRSEMNVSTLELGDSALYLCASSLFGVAGIQETQYFGPGTRLLVL.

J is TRBJ1-2 and V is TRBV28; D gene ambiguous. Germline values: CDR1 MDHEN, CDR2 SYDVKM. This CDR3 region has 15 residues. Trimming removed 6 bases at V and 2 bases at J, with 16 bases between. The CDR3 spells CASRVPDRANYGYTF. In DNA, the CDR3 is TGTGCCAGCAGGGTCCCTGATAGAGCGAACTATGGCTACACCTTC.

The chain carries TRBV5-4 and TRBJ1-5, with 8 bases that match TRBD1. This CDR3 has 14 amino acids. Trimming cost V 2 bases and J 10 bases; bases outside gene matches: 8. Per germline, CDR1 SGHNT and CDR2 YYREEE (reference sequence). CDR3 residues: CASSLGQGVGPQHF. CDR3 DNA: TGTGCCAGCAGCTTAGGACAGGGAGTCGGCCCCCAGCATTTT.

The chain combines TRBV19 with TRBJ2-2; the match to TRBD2 covers 12 bases. The CDR3 consists of 15 residues. Germline V lookup: CDR1 LNHDA, CDR2 SQIVND (reference sequence). V was clipped by 10 bases and J by 4 bases; unmatched bases: 7. This CDR3 is CATSSGGAFTGELFF. CDR3 DNA sequence: TGTGCCACCTCTAGCGGGGGGGCCTTCACCGGGGAGCTGTTTTTT.

The V gene is TRBV21-1, the J gene TRBJ1-2; TRBD1 is the table's D call and was not checked against the DNA. TRBV21-1 is reported as a pseudogene. The length of the CDR3 is 14 residues. Here the CDR3 reads CASSPKTGQGGYTF. CDR3 DNA: TGTGCCAGCAGCCCGAAGACAGGGCAGGGTGGCTACACCTTC.

The chain carries TRBV19 and TRBJ1-1, with D perhaps matching TRBD1 (6 bases). The CDR3 length is 14 residues. The V gene lost 4 bases and the J gene lost 4 bases, with 13 bases spanning the gap. The germline CDR1 and CDR2 sequences are LNHDA and SQIVND (reference sequence). Written as DNA, the CDR3 is TGTGCCAGTAGTACACAGGGAAGGGTCACTGAAGCTTTCTTT. Translated, it gives CASSTQGRVTEAFF.

This clone has just a few counts. This chain uses TRBV7-2 with TRBJ1-6; 8 bases agree with TRBD1. CDR1 and CDR2 (germline): SGHTA, FQGNSA. The CDR3 spans 17 residues. V gave up 1 base and J gave up 8 bases; unmatched junction bases: 10. This chain's CDR3 is CASSLETTGGGYSPLHF. CDR3 in DNA: TGTGCCAGCAGCTTAGAGACCACAGGGGGAGGTTATTCACCCCTCCACTTT. The variable domain in full, with the rest retrieved from reference TRBV7-2 and TRBJ1-6, is GAGVSQSPSNKVTEKGKDVELRCDPISGHTALYWYRQSLGQGLEFLIYFQGNSAPDKSGLPSDRFSAERTGGSVSTLTIQRTQQEDSAVYLCASSLETTGGGYSPLHFGNGTRLTVT.

This clone showed up just a few times. This chain uses TRBV6-4 with TRBJ2-1; TRBD2 agrees at 11 bases. The CDR3 runs 13 residues. The germline gives CDR1 MRHNA, CDR2 SNTAGT. The ends lost 5 bases at V and 7 bases at J; junction bases unmatched: 1. The chain's CDR3 is CASSTSGGNEQFF. Written as DNA, the CDR3 is TGTGCCAGCAGTACTAGCGGGGGAAATGAGCAGTTCTTC.